These 7 T cell receptor beta chains were all obtained from the same sample, sequenced in a study of metastatic and nonmetastatic thyroid tumors. Using MiXCR, TCRdb reanalyzed the PCR reads. This sample yields about 24,000 clones, of which 21% are seen a single time; 13% belongs to the top ten. No patient had received any treatment before thyroid surgery. Sequencing used blood. These receptors all stem from a male donor with papillary thyroid cancer or a benign thyroid nodule (not recorded which). Some clones in this sample may be carry-over from other donors' samples.

This clone was seen a handful of times. This chain uses TRBV6-1 with TRBJ2-6; tentative D call: TRBD2 (5 bases). The CDR3 contains 15 residues. V dropped 3 bases and J dropped 0 bases, with 6 bases sitting between them. Germline V gene sequence: CDR1 MNHNS, CDR2 SASEGT. The DNA of the CDR3 is TGTGCCAGCAGTGAGAGCGGCTCTGGGGCCAACGTCCTGACTTTC. Amino acid sequence: CASSESGSGANVLTF.

Within the sample, this clone is medium-sized. This chain connects TRBV2 to TRBJ2-7; 7 positions agree with TRBD1. The CDR3 is made up of 14 amino acids. J was trimmed by 0 bases and V by 7 bases; bases with no gene match: 6. Germline V gene sequence: CDR1 SNHLY, CDR2 FYNNEI. The CDR3 DNA sequence: TGTGCCAGCACCCCGGGACAGCCCTCCTACGAGCAGTACTTC. Protein product: CASTPGQPSYEQYF.

Details on this clone: Additional DNA sequences in this sample encode the identical CDR3. This chain connects TRBV30 to TRBJ2-2; possible D gene TRBD1, 5 bases. The CDR3 consists of 15 residues. Between the trimmed V and J ends, which lost 3 bases and 1 base, there was a span of 12 bases. Germline CDR1 and CDR2: GTSNPN and SVGIG (reference sequence). The chain's CDR3 is CAWRSADRNTGELFF. The CDR3 bases are TGTGCCTGGAGGTCGGCTGACAGGAACACCGGGGAGCTGTTTTTT. Supplemented by reference TRBV30 and TRBJ2-2, the full variable domain reads SQTIHQWPATLVQPVGSPLSLECTVEGTSNPNLYWYRQAAGRGLQLLFYSVGIGQISSEVPQNLSASRPQDRQFILSSKKLLLSDSGFYLCAWRSADRNTGELFFGEGSRLTVL.

With respect to this clone: Other DNA sequences within the sample encode an identical CDR3. The chain links TRBV10-3 to TRBJ2-5; D gene uncertain. V was pared by 6 bases and J by 5 bases, with 25 bases between. The germline V gene encodes CDR1 ENHRY and CDR2 SYGVKD. The CDR3 is 17 residues long. This CDR3 reads CAISGGGRASSEETQYF. The CDR3 bases are TGTGCCATCAGCGGTGGTGGCCGAGCAAGCAGTGAGGAGACCCAGTACTTC.

This clone was seen a handful of times. V is TRBV6-1 and J is TRBJ2-7, with TRBD2 matching over 14 bases. The ends lost 6 bases at V and 2 bases at J; junction bases unmatched: 0. Germline V gene sequence: CDR1 MNHNS, CDR2 SASEGT. This CDR3 comprises 14 residues. The DNA of the CDR3 is TGTGCCAGCAGGACTAGCGGGAGGGCCTACGAGCAGTACTTC. This codes for CASRTSGRAYEQYF.

In its sample, this clone was seen many times. This may be a read error: a much more frequent sequence differs by one nucleotide. The identical CDR3 is also encoded by other nucleotide sequences in the sample. V gene TRBV2 combines with J gene TRBJ2-1; the D gene is possibly TRBD2 (5 bases). This CDR3 region has 15 residues. Trimming took 2 bases from V and 1 from J, leaving 9 bases between them. CDR1 and CDR2 from the germline V gene are SNHLY and FYNNEI. This CDR3 is CASSESRGSYNEQFF. The CDR3 coding sequence is TGTGCCAGCAGTGAATCTCGAGGGTCCTACAATGAGCAGTTCTTC.

This clone was counted at least ten times. The rearrangement joins TRBV18 to TRBJ2-1; D is tentatively TRBD1 or TRBD2 (6 bases each). The length of the CDR3 is 16 residues. CDR1 is KGHSH and CDR2 is LQKENI in the germline V gene. Trimming removed 0 bases at V and 10 bases at J, with 19 bases between. Here the CDR3 reads CASSPPSGAAGGEQFF. DNA of the CDR3: TGTGCCAGCTCACCACCGTCGGGGGCCGCCGGGGGCGAGCAGTTCTTC.